This entry lists 6 T cell receptor beta chains sequenced from one sample in a study of CD39 and CD103 CD8 tumor-infiltrating T cells. Assay: immunoSEQ multiplex PCR; the TCRdb copy retains only in-frame clones and omits some. The sample contains 7,000 to 8,500 clones, approximately 66% of which appear only once. Sequencing used CD8+ T cells sorted from blood. Subset in this sample: total memory CD8 T cells (CD45RA-CCR7+/-) from blood or uninvolved lymph node. The receptors were gathered from a human donor with head and neck squamous cell carcinoma.

V is TRBV5-1 and J is TRBJ2-1; D is undetermined. This CDR3 spans 15 amino acids. Per germline, CDR1 SGHRS and CDR2 YFSETQ. V was shortened by 1 base and J by 3 bases, with 11 bases between the two germline ends. CDR3 amino acids: CASSLPSAIYNEQFF. The CDR3 DNA follows: TGCGCCAGCAGCTTGCCGTCAGCTATCTACAATGAGCAGTTCTTC.

The chain employs TRBV4-3 and TRBJ1-1, with unresolved D. V was clipped by 2 bases and J by 1 base, with 8 bases between them. The CDR3 runs 14 residues. From germline, CDR1 is LGHNA and CDR2 YSLEER. The CDR3 DNA follows: TGCGCCAGCAGCCAATGGACGGGGAACACTGAAGCTTTCTTT. It encodes CASSQWTGNTEAFF.

A few counts support this clone. The same CDR3 is also encoded by other DNA sequences in this sample. The gene calls are TRBV9 and TRBJ2-7; 7 bases align to TRBD2. Germline CDR1 and CDR2: SGDLS and YYNGEE. CDR3 length equals 13 residues. Unmatched junction bases numbered 0, after V lost 3 bases and J lost 0 bases. CDR3 DNA sequence: TGTGCCAGCAGCGGGACTAGCTCCTACGAGCAGTACTTC. Its protein product is CASSGTSSYEQYF. The variable domain in full, completed from reference TRBV9 and TRBJ2-7, reads DSGVTQTPKHLITATGQRVTLRCSPRSGDLSVYWYQQSLDQGLQFLIQYYNGEERAKGNILERFSAQQFPDLHSELNLSSLELGDSALYFCASSGTSSYEQYFGPGTRLTVT.

The rearrangement uses TRBV7-9 and TRBJ2-7; TRBD1 agrees at 9 bases. The CDR3 covers 15 residues. V lost 0 bases and J lost 7; bases outside the gene matches: 7. Per germline, CDR1 SEHNR and CDR2 FQNEAQ (reference sequence). The CDR3 reads CASSLARDRVGEQYF. For the CDR3, the DNA is TGTGCCAGCAGCTTAGCCCGGGACAGGGTGGGGGAGCAGTACTTC.

This sequence joins TRBV7-2 and TRBJ2-7, with D possibly TRBD2 on 6 matching bases. Looked up from germline, CDR1 is SGHTA and CDR2 is FQGNSA. The length of the CDR3 is 14 residues. Trimming pared 1 base from V and 3 bases from J, leaving 10 bases between. The CDR3: CASSLGAGIYEQYF. In DNA form, the CDR3 reads TGTGCCAGCAGCTTAGGGGCGGGGATCTACGAGCAGTACTTC.

The V and J genes are TRBV11-2 and TRBJ2-3, with 15 bases fitting TRBD2. Germline V gives CDR1 SGHAT, CDR2 FQNNGV. The CDR3 length is 17 residues. The V segment lost 5 bases and the J segment 1 base; nucleotides outside the gene matches: 4. CDR3 loop: CASSPRTSGRGTDTQYF. In nucleotides, the CDR3 is TGTGCCAGCAGCCCGAGGACTAGCGGGAGGGGCACAGATACGCAGTATTTT.